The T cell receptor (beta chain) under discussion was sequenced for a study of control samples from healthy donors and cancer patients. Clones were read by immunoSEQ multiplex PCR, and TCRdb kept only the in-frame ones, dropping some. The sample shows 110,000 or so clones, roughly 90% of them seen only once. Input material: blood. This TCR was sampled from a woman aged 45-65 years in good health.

CDR3 nucleotide sequence: TGTGCCAGCAGCTCCGGACTAGTTGGGCAGTTCTTC. This encodes CASSSGLVGQFF. The chain couples TRBV11-2 to TRBJ2-1, with 7 bases lining up with TRBD2. V lost 4 bases to trimming and J lost 12 bases; unmatched junction nucleotides: 6. Germline V gives CDR1 SGHAT, CDR2 FQNNGV. This CDR3 is built from 12 residues.